This passage covers 7 T cell receptor beta chains from one sample sequenced in a study of neurological immune-mediated disorders. The time point: longitudinal time-point 2. TCRdb redid the calling of the 5' RACE reads with MiXCR, one entry per CDR3 protein. The sample records tens of thousands of distinct CDR3 sequences, about 12% being singletons. The source material was PBMCs. The receptors here all came from a female donor with HTLV-1-associated myelopathy (HAM/TSP).

This clonotype has a count of ten or more. This chain joins TRBV29-1 and TRBJ1-1; D is perhaps TRBD1 (5 bases). CDR1 and CDR2 from the germline V gene are SQVTM and ANQGSEA. Trimming cost V 0 bases and J 5 bases, with 16 bases left between them. The CDR3 sequence is 15 residues long. This CDR3 is CSVEDTAGVGTEAFF. In DNA, the CDR3 is TGCAGCGTTGAAGATACGGCGGGGGTTGGAACTGAAGCTTTCTTT.

At least ten counts were recorded for this clonotype. This chain joins TRBV7-2 and TRBJ2-1, with unresolved D. Germline V gene sequence: CDR1 SGHTA, CDR2 FQGNSA. CDR3 length: 13 amino acids. Trimming removed 2 bases at V and 8 bases at J, with 10 bases between. CDR3 in DNA: TGTGCCAGCAGCTTAACCGTACGGGATGAGCAGTTCTTC. It specifies CASSLTVRDEQFF.

Notes on this clonotype: It is unclear where the CDR3 begins or ends on the DNA, so no DNA is shown, and the CDR3 is as TCRdb lists it. This chain joins TRBV7-8 and TRBJ2-2; no DNA check was done on the table's D call, TRBD1. With termini counted, the CDR3 has 15 amino acids. The germline V gene has CDR1 SGHVS and CDR2 FQNEAQ. CDR3 in amino acids: CASSLGGQSPGSCFF.

There are many counts of this clonotype. The chain recombines TRBV12-3 or TRBV12-4 with TRBJ2-1, with D hard to call. Deletions cut 4 bases from V and 7 bases from J, with 11 bases between. This CDR3 contains 13 residues. The CDR3 here is CASSSQTFNEQFF. In nucleotides, the CDR3 is TGTGCCAGCAGTTCCCAGACTTTTAATGAGCAGTTCTTC.

The V gene is TRBV6-4, the J gene TRBJ2-2; no firm D call. The germline V gene encodes CDR1 MRHNA and CDR2 SNTAGT. This CDR3 has 12 residues. Trimming took 6 bases from V and 6 from J, leaving 8 bases between them. CDR3 loop: CASRRAAGELFF. The CDR3 nucleotides read TGTGCCAGCAGACGGGCCGCCGGGGAGCTGTTTTTT.

This clonotype has ten or more counts. This chain joins TRBV6-6 and TRBJ2-1; D is perhaps TRBD1 (5 bases). The germline V gene encodes CDR1 MNHNY and CDR2 SVGAGI (reference sequence). Trimming shortened V by 2 bases and J by 7 bases, and 12 bases separated the two germline ends. The CDR3 contains 14 residues. CDR3 region: CASSYSAGQNEQFF. DNA of the CDR3: TGTGCCAGCAGTTACAGCGCAGGGCAAAATGAGCAGTTCTTC.

This clonotype was observed at least ten times. The J gene is TRBJ2-4, the V gene TRBV20-1; D is unclear. This CDR3 region has 10 residues. Germline V gene sequence: CDR1 DFQATT, CDR2 SNEGSKA (reference sequence). The CDR3 sequence: CSSEKNIQYF. Written as DNA, the CDR3 is TGCAGCTCAGAGAAAAACATTCAGTACTTC.